This T cell receptor beta chain was documented in a study of T cells after posttransplantation cyclophosphamide. Broader study findings: TRB clonality was highly associated with recipient CMV seropositivity and reactivation. Donor CD8+ memory clones often dominated recipient blood repertoires at later times.

Germline V CDR1 and CDR2: SGHVS, FNYEAQ. The CDR3 length is 15 residues. V trimming: 3 bases; J trimming: 8 bases; junction bases outside the gene matches: 1. TCRdb's table, derived via immunoSEQ multiplex PCR, lists solely in-frame clones and lacks some. The sample lists roughly 30,000 clones; roughly 89% were seen once. Only one count was recorded for this clone. The target antigen is unknown. The sample consisted of PBMCs. The chain uses TRBV7-6 and TRBJ2-1; 16 nucleotides align to TRBD2. The receptor was derived from a woman aged 40 to 49 with a blood cancer, CMV-positive, and with a related stem cell donor. The DNA of the CDR3 is TGTGCCAGCAGCTTGGGGACTAGCGGGGGGGATGAGCAGTTCTTC. Amino acid sequence: CASSLGTSGGDEQFF. The full variable domain, completed using reference TRBV7-6 and TRBJ2-1, is GAGVSQSPRYKVTKRGQDVALRCDPISGHVSLYWYRQALGQGPEFLTYFNYEAQQDKSGLPNDRFSAERPEGSISTLTIQRTEQRDSAMYRCASSLGTSGGDEQFFGPGTRLTVL.